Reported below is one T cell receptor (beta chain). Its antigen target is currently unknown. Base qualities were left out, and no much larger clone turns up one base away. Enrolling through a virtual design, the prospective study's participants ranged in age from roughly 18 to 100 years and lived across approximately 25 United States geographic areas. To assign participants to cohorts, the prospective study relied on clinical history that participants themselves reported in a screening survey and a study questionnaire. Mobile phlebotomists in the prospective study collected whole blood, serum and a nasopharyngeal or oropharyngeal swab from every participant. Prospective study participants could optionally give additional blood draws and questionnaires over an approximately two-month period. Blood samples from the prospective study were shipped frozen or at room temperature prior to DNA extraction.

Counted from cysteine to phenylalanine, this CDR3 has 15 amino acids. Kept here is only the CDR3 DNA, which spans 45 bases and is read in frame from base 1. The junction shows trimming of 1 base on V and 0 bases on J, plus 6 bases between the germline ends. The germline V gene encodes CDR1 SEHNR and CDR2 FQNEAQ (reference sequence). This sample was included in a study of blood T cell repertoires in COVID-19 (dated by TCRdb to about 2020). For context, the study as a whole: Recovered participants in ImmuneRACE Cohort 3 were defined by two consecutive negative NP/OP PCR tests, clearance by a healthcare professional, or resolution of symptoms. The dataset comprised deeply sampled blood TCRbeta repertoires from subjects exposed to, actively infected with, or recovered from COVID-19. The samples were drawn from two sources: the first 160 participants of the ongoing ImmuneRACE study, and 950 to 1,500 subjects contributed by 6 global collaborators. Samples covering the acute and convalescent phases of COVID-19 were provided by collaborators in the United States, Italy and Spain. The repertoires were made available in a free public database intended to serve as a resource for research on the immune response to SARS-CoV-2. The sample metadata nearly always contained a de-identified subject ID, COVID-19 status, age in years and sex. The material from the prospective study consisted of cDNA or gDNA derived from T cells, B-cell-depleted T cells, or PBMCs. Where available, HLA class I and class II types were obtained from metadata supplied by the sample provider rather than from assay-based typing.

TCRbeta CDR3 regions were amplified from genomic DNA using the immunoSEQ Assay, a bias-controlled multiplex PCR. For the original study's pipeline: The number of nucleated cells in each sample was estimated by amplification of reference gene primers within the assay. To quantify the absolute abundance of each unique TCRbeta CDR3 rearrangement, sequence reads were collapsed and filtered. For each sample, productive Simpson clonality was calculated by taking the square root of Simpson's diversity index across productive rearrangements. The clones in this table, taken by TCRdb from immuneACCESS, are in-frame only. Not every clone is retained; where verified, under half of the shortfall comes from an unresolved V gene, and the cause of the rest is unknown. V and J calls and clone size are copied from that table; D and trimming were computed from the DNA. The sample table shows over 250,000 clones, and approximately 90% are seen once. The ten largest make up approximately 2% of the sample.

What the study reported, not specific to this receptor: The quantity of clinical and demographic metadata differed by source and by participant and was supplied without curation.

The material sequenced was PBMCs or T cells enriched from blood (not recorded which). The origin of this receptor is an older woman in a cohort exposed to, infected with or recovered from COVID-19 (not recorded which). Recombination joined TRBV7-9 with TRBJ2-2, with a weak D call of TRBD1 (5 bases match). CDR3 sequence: CASSLVRANTGELFF. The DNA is TGTGCCAGCAGCTTAGTCAGGGCGAACACCGGGGAGCTGTTTTTT.